This T cell receptor (beta chain) was documented in a study of blood T cell repertoires in COVID-19. TCRdb's table, derived via immunoSEQ multiplex PCR, lists solely in-frame clones and lacks some. The sample yields 200,000 to 300,000 clones, approximately 82% seen once. The CDR3 contains 14 residues. V lost 6 bases and J lost 7, with 16 bases in between. The germline CDR1 and CDR2 sequences are MNHEY and SVGEGT. The source of this sequence is a man in his forties who had recovered from COVID-19. The sequenced material came from peripheral blood. This sequence joins TRBV6-2 or TRBV6-3 and TRBJ1-5; no firm D call. CDR3 sequence (DNA): TGTGCCAGCAGCTCTACGGAGTTACGGCAGCCCCAGCATTTT. Amino acids: CASSSTELRQPQHF.